This section outlines one T cell receptor (beta chain) sequence together with its context. These data originate in a study of control samples from healthy donors and cancer patients. CDR1 is LGHDT, CDR2 YNNKEL, per germline (reference sequence). V was trimmed by 1 base and J by 7 bases, leaving 20 bases between them. This CDR3 spans 16 amino acids. Data came from immunoSEQ multiplex PCR; TCRdb stores just in-frame clones and leaves some out. The sample records about 90,000 clones, 90% being singletons. The J gene is TRBJ2-7, the V gene TRBV3-1 (or the pseudogene TRBV3-2), with a tentative D call TRBD2 (6 bases). This clonotype originated in a woman aged 18 to 35 in good health. Sequenced input: blood. The CDR3 DNA sequence: TGTGCCAGCAGCCAAGTCGGGAGAGCACCTCTGGGGGAGCAGTACTTC. Amino acid sequence: CASSQVGRAPLGEQYF.